This passage covers 9 T cell receptor beta chains from one sample sequenced in a study of OX40 agonist ivuxolimab in advanced cancers. TCRdb keeps only in-frame clones here, not all; method: immunoSEQ multiplex PCR. The sample holds about 50,000 clones, approximately 85% seen once. The specimen was CD4+ or CD8+ T cells sorted from blood, collected in a trial of the OX40 agonist ivuxolimab. These receptors all stem from an adult with an advanced solid tumor such as melanoma, head and neck, liver or kidney cancer.

The chain recombines TRBV7-2 with TRBJ1-3; D not certain. There are 16 residues in the CDR3. The V gene lost 0 bases and the J gene lost 0 bases, with 9 bases spanning the gap. Germline CDR1 SGHTA, CDR2 FQGNSA. The CDR3 DNA reads as TGTGCCAGCAGCTTAGCGCCACTGAGCTCTGGAAACACCATATATTTT. Translating gives CASSLAPLSSGNTIYF.

The V call is TRBV7-7, the J call TRBJ2-1, with TRBD2 matching over 7 bases. The CDR3 length is 14 residues. Trimming took 3 bases from V and 5 from J; bases not matched to a gene: 4. Germline V gene lookup returns CDR1 SSHAT and CDR2 FNYEAQ (reference sequence). The CDR3 sequence is CASSFEGGDNEQFF. The DNA of the CDR3 is TGTGCCAGCAGCTTCGAGGGAGGGGACAATGAGCAGTTCTTC. The full variable domain, its missing parts supplied by reference TRBV7-7 and TRBJ2-1, is GAGVSQSPRYKVTKRGQDVTLRCDPISSHATLYWYQQALGQGPEFLTYFNYEAQPDKSGLPSDRFSAERPEGSISTLTIQRTEQRDSAMYRCASSFEGGDNEQFFGPGTRLTVL.

The chain joins TRBV21-1 to TRBJ1-1. TRBV21-1 counts as a pseudogene. The CDR3 sequence is 14 residues long. The DNA for the CDR3 is TGTGCCAGCATCCCCTCCACGGGGAACACTGAAGCTTTCTTT. Translation gives CASIPSTGNTEAFF.

V usage is TRBV19 and J usage is TRBJ2-7; D is possibly TRBD2 (5 bases). The CDR3 has 15 residues. V dropped 3 bases and J dropped 2 bases, with 14 bases sitting between them. Germline CDR1 is LNHDA and CDR2 is SQIVND (reference sequence). CDR3 region: CASSMTDVAPYEQYF. The CDR3 nucleotides read TGTGCCAGTAGTATGACGGACGTAGCGCCCTACGAGCAGTACTTC.

The V call is TRBV9, the J call TRBJ1-4, with D unresolved. Germline loops: CDR1 SGDLS, CDR2 YYNGEE. CDR3 length equals 15 residues. V shed 3 bases and J shed 0 bases, with 9 bases lying between them. The DNA for the CDR3 is TGTGCCAGCAGCGCCTTAGGTACAACTAATGAAAAACTGTTTTTT. This gives the protein CASSALGTTNEKLFF.

The chain employs TRBV5-1 and TRBJ1-2; TRBD1 aligns across 7 bases. Germline V CDR1 and CDR2: SGHRS, YFSETQ. The CDR3 totals 13 residues. Unmatched junction bases numbered 4, after V lost 0 bases and J lost 8 bases. The CDR3 here is CASSLDRGGGYTF. The CDR3 DNA reads as TGCGCCAGCAGCTTGGACAGGGGAGGCGGCTACACCTTC.

V usage is TRBV6-5 and J usage is TRBJ2-2; TRBD1 or TRBD2 may be the D gene (5 bases each). Germline CDR1 is MNHEY and CDR2 is SVGAGI. The V end lost 8 bases, the J end lost 7 bases, and 14 bases lay between the germline ends. The CDR3 totals 13 residues. In nucleotides, the CDR3 is TGTGCCAGCGGTCGGGACGTGGTCGGGGAGCTGTTTTTT. Its protein product is CASGRDVVGELFF.

The chain uses TRBV18 and TRBJ2-5, with 7 bases aligning to TRBD1. Germline V gene data show CDR1 as KGHSH and CDR2 as LQKENI. Losses at the gene ends were 3 bases for V and 4 bases for J; bases not matched to a gene: 14. The CDR3 runs 17 residues. The CDR3 here is CASSPPKEGASGETQYF. DNA for the CDR3: TGTGCCAGCTCACCGCCAAAAGAGGGGGCGAGTGGAGAGACCCAGTACTTC.

This chain connects TRBV28 to TRBJ1-5; 7 bases line up with TRBD1. V shed 3 bases and J 7 bases; nucleotides not matched to a gene: 6. The CDR3 sequence is 14 residues long. Germline CDR1 is MDHEN and CDR2 is SYDVKM. DNA of the CDR3: TGTGCCAGCAGTTTGAGAGGGGGCGGGCAGCCCCAGCATTTT. It codes for CASSLRGGGQPQHF.